This T cell receptor (beta chain) was recovered during a study of blood T cells in healthy people across ages. This clonotype has just one count. Sequence at one end of the junction differs from germline and may be a read error. It was with a sample-barcoded 5' primer and a J-beta primer mix that a second PCR of roughly 7 to 12 cycles was run. With 12 random nucleotides, a template-switch adaptor tagged each individual cDNA molecule. TCRdb itself ran the 5' RACE reads through MiXCR, one entry per CDR3 protein. This table has about 640,000 distinct CDR3 sequences, around 54% appearing once. The sample providers were healthy Caucasian people from Russia, aged roughly 6 to 95. Each of the donors had ten milliliters of peripheral blood drawn into EDTA-treated Vacutainer tubes. Each sample gave at least 6 million isolated PBMCs. The germline V gene has CDR1 SEHNR and CDR2 FQNEAQ (reference sequence). This CDR3 has 16 residues.

The rearrangement links TRBV7-9 to TRBJ2-1, with a weak D call TRBD1 (6 bases). The source material was blood. This TCR came from a man in his sixties in good health. CDR3 protein: CAGSLGGPFSYNEQFF. The CDR3 nucleotides are TGTGCCGGCAGCTTAGGGGGACCGTTCTCCTACAATGAGCAGTTCTTC.